This is a list of T cell receptor beta chains from one sample in a study of blood T cells in healthy people across ages. From the 5' RACE reads, TCRdb called clonotypes with MiXCR, one entry per CDR3 protein. The table records roughly 1,100,000 distinct CDR3 sequences, about 23% of them present only once. These sequences were also reported in another study, on T cells of mothers and their children.

The sequenced sample was blood. The source of these receptors is a girl aged 2 to 9 in good health. CDR3s include the opening cysteine and the closing phenylalanine or tryptophan. The D gene is left open where the match is weak. Not all rows give a size; the values are once, few, many and, for expanded clones, a class.

TRBJ2-2 | . | TRBD2 | TRBV3-1 | TGTGCCAGCAGCCAAAGGCGGGGGGACAACACCGGGGAGCTGTTTTTT | CASSQRRGDNTGELFF
TRBJ2-7 | . | TRBD2 | TRBV2 | TGTGCCAGCAGAAACTCCCGGACTAGCGGGAGGTACGAGCAGTACTTC | CASRNSRTSGRYEQYF
TRBJ1-2 | . | TRBD1 | TRBV6-5 | TGTGCCAGCAGCCAAGACAGGGCTATTGGCTACACCTTC | CASSQDRAIGYTF
TRBJ1-1 | . | . | TRBV28 | TGTGCCAGCAGTTTAACTCCGGGGGCATTGGACACTGAAGCTTTCTTT | CASSLTPGALDTEAFF
TRBJ2-4 | . | . | TRBV20-1 | TGCAGTGCTAGTCCGTCCTCCGGCAAAAACATTCAGTACTTC | CSASPSSGKNIQYF
TRBJ2-5 | . | TRBD2 | TRBV10-3 | TGTGCCATCAGTGGATCGGAACTAGCGGCTCAAGAGACCCAGTACTTC | CAISGSELAAQETQYF
TRBJ2-7 | many | . | TRBV27 | TGTGCCAGCAGCACCTTGACTAGTAGCGAGCAGTACTTC | CASSTLTSSEQYF
TRBJ2-7 | few | TRBD2 | TRBV20-1 | TGCAGTGCTAGCTTCGGGGGACTAGCGACCTACTACGAGCAGTACTTC | CSASFGGLATYYEQYF
TRBJ1-4 | few | . | TRBV6-2/TRBV6-3 | TGTGCCAGCAGTTGGGACGTGAGGAGTAGTGAAAAACTGTTTTTT | CASSWDVRSSEKLFF
TRBJ2-4 | few | . | TRBV6-2/TRBV6-3 | TGTGCCAGCAGTTCCAGCCGCATTCAGTACTTC | CASSSSRIQYF
TRBJ2-7 | . | . | TRBV7-2 | TGTGCCAGCAGCTTCGGGTCAGGTGGGGGCTTTTTCGAGCAGTACTTC | CASSFGSGGGFFEQYF
TRBJ1-5 | many | . | TRBV7-6 | TGTGCCAGCAGCTTGGACAATAGCAATCAGCCCCAGCATTTT | CASSLDNSNQPQHF
TRBJ2-3 | . | . | TRBV20-1 | TGCAGTGTCCAGTTAAGGGGGGGGCCAGATACGCAGTATTTT | CSVQLRGGPDTQYF
TRBJ2-5 | . | . | TRBV20-1 | TGCAGTGTAGGGGGGGGCCTTCCCCAAGAGACCCAGTACTTC | CSVGGGLPQETQYF
TRBJ2-1 | few | . | TRBV5-5 | TGTGCCAGCAGCTTGCCGGTAGGGGACAATGAGCAGTTCTTC | CASSLPVGDNEQFF
TRBJ1-2 | . | . | TRBV27 | TGTGCCAGCAGTCCAGTCAAGGGGAACTATGGCTACACCTTC | CASSPVKGNYGYTF
TRBJ2-3 | . | TRBD1 | TRBV5-1 | TGCGCCAGCAGCTTGAACAGGGGGCAGACAGATACGCAGTATTTT | CASSLNRGQTDTQYF